Each of the 16 T cell receptor beta chains below was sequenced from the same sample in a study of blood T cells in healthy people across ages. Primers used in a second PCR of about 7 to 12 cycles were a sample-barcoded 5' primer and a J-beta primer mix. Each CDR3 protein gets one entry after TCRdb re-called the 5' RACE reads with MiXCR. The table lists about 970,000 distinct CDR3 sequences, around 54% of them singletons. The sample taken for sequencing was blood. The receptor set was obtained from an older woman in good health.

This chain connects TRBV29-1 to TRBJ2-3; D uncertain. The CDR3 is made up of 13 amino acids. V lost 4 bases to trimming and J lost 0 bases, with 8 bases between them. CDR1 is SQVTM, CDR2 ANQGSEA, per germline. CDR3 sequence (DNA): TGCAGCGTTGGTGGCGGTAGCACAGATACGCAGTATTTT. Translated, it gives CSVGGGSTDTQYF.

This chain connects TRBV7-9 to TRBJ2-1; 10 bases map to TRBD2. Germline CDR1 reads SEHNR; CDR2 reads FQNEAQ (reference sequence). V dropped 5 bases and J dropped 3; count of bases not matched to a gene: 7. CDR3 size: 16 residues. The CDR3 region is CASSTRTSGIYNEQFF. CDR3 DNA: TGTGCCAGCAGCACCAGGACTAGCGGAATCTACAATGAGCAGTTCTTC. Combining the CDR3 with reference TRBV7-9 and TRBJ2-1 gives the whole variable domain DTGVSQNPRHKITKRGQNVTFRCDPISEHNRLYWYRQTLGQGPEFLTYFQNEAQLEKSRLLSDRFSAERPKGSFSTLEIQRTEQGDSAMYLCASSTRTSGIYNEQFFGPGTRLTVL.

The V call is TRBV10-2, the J call TRBJ2-7; TRBD1 aligns across 7 bases. V trimming: 6 bases; J trimming: 3 bases; junction bases outside the gene matches: 5. CDR1 is WSHSY and CDR2 is SAAADI in the germline V gene. The CDR3 spans 13 residues. The CDR3 region has the DNA TGCGCCAGCAGGGGACAGAATTACTACGAGCAGTACTTC. This gives the protein CASRGQNYYEQYF.

This rearrangement joins TRBV4-1 to TRBJ2-1; possible D gene TRBD2, 6 bases. The CDR3 is 16 amino acids. V was pared by 0 bases and J by 6 bases, with 15 bases between. Germline CDR1 MGHRA, CDR2 YSYEKL. CDR3 in amino acids: CASSQDRAGIPNEQFF. The CDR3 DNA reads TGCGCCAGCAGCCAAGATCGGGCGGGAATACCCAATGAGCAGTTCTTC.

In this sample, this clonotype turned up a few times. The CDR3 DNA is TGTGCCAGCAGCTTCAGACTAGCGGGAGACGAGCAGTACTTC. This encodes CASSFRLAGDEQYF. This chain uses TRBV7-2 with TRBJ2-5; 12 bases fit TRBD2. With the DNA end fitting TRBJ2-7 better, the J assignment may be wrong. The germline V gene encodes CDR1 SGHTA and CDR2 FQGNSA. The CDR3 runs 14 residues.

To note about this clonotype: The junction departs from germline at one end; a sequencing error may be responsible. The chain combines TRBV5-1 with TRBJ1-1; D is unclear. Germline-derived CDR1 and CDR2 are SGHRS and YFSETQ. The CDR3 is 15 residues long. The CDR3 reads CVSSPEGYPNTEAFF. The CDR3 DNA reads TGCGTCAGCAGCCCCGAAGGTTATCCGAACACTGAAGCTTTCTTT.

The gene calls are TRBV20-1 and TRBJ1-5, with D hard to call. V gave up 3 bases and J gave up 4 bases, with 7 bases separating them. This CDR3 has 12 amino acids. Germline V gene lookup returns CDR1 DFQATT and CDR2 SNEGSKA (reference sequence). The chain's CDR3 is CSASFGNQPQHF. In DNA form, the CDR3 reads TGCAGTGCTAGTTTTGGTAATCAGCCCCAGCATTTT.

This chain uses TRBV6-1 with TRBJ1-2; D is possibly TRBD1 (5 bases). V dropped 2 bases and J dropped 8 bases, with 15 bases sitting between them. The CDR3 runs 14 residues. The germline V gene encodes CDR1 MNHNS and CDR2 SASEGT. The CDR3 DNA sequence: TGTGCCAGCAGTGAAAGGGGACTCTCTTCCGGCTACACCTTC. Translation gives CASSERGLSSGYTF.

With regard to this clonotype: A read error may explain this, as a much larger clone is one base away. The chain employs TRBV13 and TRBJ2-3; 11 nucleotides line up with TRBD2. From germline, CDR1 is PRHDT and CDR2 FYEKMQ (reference sequence). This CDR3 region has 19 residues. In DNA, the CDR3 is TGTGCCAGCAGCCAATACGGACTAGCGGGTAGACATAGCACAGATACGCTGTATTTT. This gives the protein CASSQYGLAGRHSTDTLYF.

This clonotype was detected ten times or more. This chain uses TRBV6-2 or TRBV6-3 with TRBJ2-3; possible D gene TRBD2, 5 bases. Per germline, CDR1 MNHEY and CDR2 SVGEGT. The V end was cut by 5 bases, the J end by 4 bases, with 10 bases between. CDR3 length: 13 amino acids. In DNA, the CDR3 is TGTGCCAGCAGTCCCGGACTCCCAGATACGCAGTATTTT. Encoded protein: CASSPGLPDTQYF.

The chain combines TRBV7-3 with TRBJ2-3, with 8 bases fitting TRBD2. V shed 2 bases, J shed 4 bases, and the junction held 5 bases outside the gene matches. The CDR3 is 15 amino acids. The germline gives CDR1 SGHTA, CDR2 FQGTGA. The CDR3 DNA reads as TGTGCCAGCAGCTTAGGGCGGGAGGCGTCAGATACGCAGTATTTT. This gives the protein CASSLGREASDTQYF.

This clonotype has only a few counts. The J gene is TRBJ2-3, the V gene TRBV6-2 or TRBV6-3; D may correspond to TRBD1 or TRBD2 (6 bases each). From germline, CDR1 is MNHEY and CDR2 SVGEGT. Deletions cut 7 bases from V and 0 bases from J, with 8 bases between. This CDR3 contains 13 residues. CDR3 region: CASKGGSTDTQYF. The DNA of the CDR3 is TGTGCCAGCAAGGGGGGCAGCACAGATACGCAGTATTTT.

This chain joins TRBV20-1 and TRBJ2-5; 7 bases map to TRBD1. V lost 3 bases and J lost 11; bases outside the gene matches: 15. The CDR3 covers 14 residues. Germline CDR1 and CDR2: DFQATT and SNEGSKA (reference sequence). CDR3 sequence (DNA): TGCAGTGCTAGCAGGGGGTTTATCGGCAATGAGCAGTACTTC. It yields the protein CSASRGFIGNEQYF.

The CDR3 nucleotides read TGTGCCAGCAGTGCGCTAGCGGCGGGAGGGGCCAACGTCCTGACTTTC. Translating gives CASSALAAGGANVLTF. V is TRBV2 and J is TRBJ2-6; 7 bases are a match to TRBD2. This CDR3 has 16 amino acids. V trimming: 4 bases; J trimming: 4 bases; junction bases outside the gene matches: 7. Per the germline V gene, CDR1 is SNHLY and CDR2 is FYNNEI.

The genes are TRBV9 and TRBJ2-3, with D perhaps TRBD1 (6 bases). The CDR3 totals 14 residues. V gave up 2 bases and J gave up 4 bases, with 11 bases separating them. Germline loops: CDR1 SGDLS, CDR2 YYNGEE. The CDR3 is CASSVQGSADTQYF. The CDR3 region has the DNA TGTGCCAGCAGCGTTCAGGGGAGCGCAGATACGCAGTATTTT.

The chain links TRBV7-3 to TRBJ2-1; 9 bases line up with TRBD1. V gave up 1 base and J gave up 8 bases; unmatched junction bases: 6. In germline, CDR1 is SGHTA, CDR2 FQGTGA. The CDR3 extends over 15 amino acids. The CDR3 reads CASSLRQGVQDEQFF. DNA for the CDR3: TGTGCCAGCAGCTTAAGACAGGGGGTACAGGATGAGCAGTTCTTC.